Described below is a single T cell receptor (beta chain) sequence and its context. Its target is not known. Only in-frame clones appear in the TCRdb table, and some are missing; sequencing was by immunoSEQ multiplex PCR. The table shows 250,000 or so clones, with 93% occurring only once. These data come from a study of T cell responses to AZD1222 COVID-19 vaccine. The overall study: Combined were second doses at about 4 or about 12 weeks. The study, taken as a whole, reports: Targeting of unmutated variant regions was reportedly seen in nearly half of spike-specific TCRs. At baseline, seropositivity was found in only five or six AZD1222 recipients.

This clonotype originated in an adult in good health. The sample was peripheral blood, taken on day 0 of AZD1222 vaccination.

CDR3 bases: TGCAGCGCCCTAAGACAGGGGATGAACACTGAAGCTTTCTTT. Its protein product is CSALRQGMNTEAFF. V gene TRBV29-1 combines with J gene TRBJ1-1, with 8 bases that match TRBD1. After removal of 7 bases from V and 0 bases from J, the junction contained 7 bases not matched to a gene. Looked up from germline, CDR1 is SQVTM and CDR2 is ANQGSEA. This CDR3 is 14 amino acids long. The whole variable domain, remainder taken from reference TRBV29-1 and TRBJ1-1, is SAVISQKPSRDICQRGTSLTIQCQVDSQVTMMFWYRQQPGQSLTLIATANQGSEATYESGFVIDKFPISRPNLTFSTLTVSNMSPEDSSIYLCSALRQGMNTEAFFGQGTRLTVV.